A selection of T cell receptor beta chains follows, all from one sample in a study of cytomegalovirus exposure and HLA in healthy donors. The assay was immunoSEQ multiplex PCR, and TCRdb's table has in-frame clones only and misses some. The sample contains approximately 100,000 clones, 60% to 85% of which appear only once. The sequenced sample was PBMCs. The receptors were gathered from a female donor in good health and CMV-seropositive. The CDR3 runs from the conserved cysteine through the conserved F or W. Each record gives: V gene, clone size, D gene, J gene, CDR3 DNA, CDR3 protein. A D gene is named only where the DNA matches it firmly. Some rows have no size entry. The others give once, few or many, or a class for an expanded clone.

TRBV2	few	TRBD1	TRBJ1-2	TGTGCCAGCAGTGAAGGGGACAGGGTCTATGGCTACACCTTC	CASSEGDRVYGYTF
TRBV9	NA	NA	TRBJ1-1	TGTGCCAGCAGCCTCAGGTGGGACACTGAAGCTTTCTTT	CASSLRWDTEAFF
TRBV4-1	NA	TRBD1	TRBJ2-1	TGCGCCAGCAGCCAAGCCCCGGACAGGGGGCAGTTCTTC	CASSQAPDRGQFF
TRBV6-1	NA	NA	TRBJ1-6	TGTGCCAGCAGGGGGCGGGAGCGCTCTAATTCACCCCTCCACTTT	CASRGRERSNSPLHF
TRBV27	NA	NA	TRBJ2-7	TGTGCCAGCAGTTTATCGTCACAGTTCTACGAGCAGTACTTC	CASSLSSQFYEQYF
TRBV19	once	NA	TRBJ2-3	TGTGCCAGTGCCAGGGGAGGGCGAGATACGCAGTATTTT	CASARGGRDTQYF
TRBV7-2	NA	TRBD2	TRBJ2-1	TGTGCCAGCAGCCCCCCCCGTAGACTAGCCAGTGAGCAGTTCTTC	CASSPPRRLASEQFF
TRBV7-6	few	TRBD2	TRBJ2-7	TGTGCCAGCAGCTTGGGACTAGCGGGGGATTCCTACGAGCAGTACTTC	CASSLGLAGDSYEQYF
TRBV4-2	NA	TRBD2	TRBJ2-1	TGTGCCAGCAGCCAAGAATCGGTGGAAACTAGCGGATACAATGAGCAGTTCTTC	CASSQESVETSGYNEQFF
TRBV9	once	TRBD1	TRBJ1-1	TGTGCCAGCAGCGTAGACGGACAGGGGAACACTGAAGCTTTCTTT	CASSVDGQGNTEAFF
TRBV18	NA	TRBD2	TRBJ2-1	TGTGCCAGCTCACCTGCGACTAGCGGGGGGGCAAATGAGCAGTTCTTC	CASSPATSGGANEQFF
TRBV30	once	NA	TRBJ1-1	TGTGCCTGGAGTGTACTCTTTTCCAACACTGAAGCTTTCTTT	CAWSVLFSNTEAFF